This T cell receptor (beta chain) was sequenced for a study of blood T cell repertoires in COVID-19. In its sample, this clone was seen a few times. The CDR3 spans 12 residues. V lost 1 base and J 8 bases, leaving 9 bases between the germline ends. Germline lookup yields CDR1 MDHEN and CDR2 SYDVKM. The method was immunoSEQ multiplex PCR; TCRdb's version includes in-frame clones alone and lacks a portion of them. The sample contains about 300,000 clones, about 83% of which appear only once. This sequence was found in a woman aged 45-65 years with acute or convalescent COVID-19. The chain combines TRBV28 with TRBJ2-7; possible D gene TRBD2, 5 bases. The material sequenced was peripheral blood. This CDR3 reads CASSLLRGQQYF. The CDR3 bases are TGTGCCAGCAGTTTATTACGGGGTCAGCAGTACTTC.